This is a list of T cell receptor beta chains from one sample in a study of shared clonotypes between healthy human individuals. Method: immunoSEQ multiplex PCR; TCRdb's copy keeps in-frame clones and lacks some. The sample has about 2,500,000 clones, 90% to 95% seen once. Sequenced sample: naive CD4+ T cells sorted from blood. These receptors came from a man aged 18-30 years in good health. Each CDR3 is given with its conserved first and last residue. A D gene is named only where the DNA matches it firmly. The size entry is marked missing in some rows and otherwise reads once, few, many or a size class.

d_gene	v_gene	abundance	len	j_gene	CDR3nt	CDR3aa
NA	TRBV7-9	NA	12	TRBJ1-1	TGTGCCAGCAGGGGGATGAACACTGAAGCTTTCTTT	CASRGMNTEAFF
TRBD1	TRBV28	NA	16	TRBJ2-1	TGTGCCAGCAGCGGAACCGGGACAGTCTCCTACAATGAGCAGTTCTTC	CASSGTGTVSYNEQFF
TRBD1	TRBV6-6	NA	16	TRBJ2-3	TGTGCCAGCAGTTACTCCATCCGACAGGGAACAGATACGCAGTATTTT	CASSYSIRQGTDTQYF
NA	TRBV28	once	14	TRBJ1-2	TGTGCCAGCACCGCTGGGACCAAGGGAGGGGGCTACACCTTC	CASTAGTKGGGYTF
NA	TRBV11-2	NA	19	TRBJ2-1	TGTGCCAGCAGCTCTAAGCTTTTTCTTGGAGAAGTAGGCTACAATGAGCAGTTCTTC	CASSSKLFLGEVGYNEQFF
TRBD2	TRBV7-9	NA	16	TRBJ2-7	TGTGCCAGCAGCTTAGGATCTAGCGGGTATACCTACGAGCAGTACTTC	CASSLGSSGYTYEQYF
TRBD2	TRBV10-3	NA	19	TRBJ2-1	TGTGCCATCAGAGCCGGACTAGCGGGGGGGCCAAGCTCCTACAATGAGCAGTTCTTC	CAIRAGLAGGPSSYNEQFF
NA	TRBV7-2	NA	14	TRBJ2-4	TGTGCCAGCAGCCCGAGGGACGGAGTAAACATTCAGTACTTC	CASSPRDGVNIQYF
NA	TRBV5-5	NA	15	TRBJ1-1	TGTGCCAGCAGCTTGGCCTGGGGTGACATGAGGGAAGCTTTCTTT	CASSLAWGDMREAFF
TRBD2	TRBV7-2	NA	13	TRBJ2-7	TGTGCCAGCAGCTCACCGGGACTAGCGGCTGAGTACTTC	CASSSPGLAAEYF
TRBD2	TRBV11-1	NA	16	TRBJ2-1	TGTGCCAGCAGCTCCCGGGGGACTAGCGGGGGGCCCGAGCAGTTCTTC	CASSSRGTSGGPEQFF
NA	TRBV18	NA	15	TRBJ1-1	TGTGCCAGCTCACCACAAGACACGAGTGTGATTGAAGCTTTCTTT	CASSPQDTSVIEAFF
NA	TRBV7-2	NA	17	TRBJ1-4	TGTGCCAGCAGCTTACTTGGTCCGGCATCAACTAATGAAAAACTGTTTTTT	CASSLLGPASTNEKLFF
TRBD1	TRBV6-1	NA	16	TRBJ1-3	TGTGCCAGCAGTGCTCCGGGACAGAGCTCTGGAAACACCATATATTTT	CASSAPGQSSGNTIYF
TRBD2	TRBV5-1	NA	16	TRBJ2-3	TGCGCCAGCAGCGCTGGGACTAGCGGGGGGGCCTTTACGCAGTATTTT	CASSAGTSGGAFTQYF
TRBD1	TRBV19	NA	17	TRBJ2-6	TGTGCCAGTAGTGGGTTGATGCAGGGGGCTGGGGCCAACGTCCTGACTTTC	CASSGLMQGAGANVLTF
TRBD2	TRBV6-6	NA	15	TRBJ2-5	TGTGCCAGCAGTTACGGGGCGGGAGGGAGGGAGACCCAGTACTTC	CASSYGAGGRETQYF
NA	TRBV7-2	NA	13	TRBJ2-3	TGTGCCAGCAGCTTAGTACGCACAGATACGCAGTATTTT	CASSLVRTDTQYF
NA	TRBV5-1	few	12	TRBJ1-2	TGCGCCAGCAGCTCAGGGAACTATGGCTACACCTTC	CASSSGNYGYTF
NA	TRBV7-9	NA	15	TRBJ1-2	TGTGCCAGCAGCTTGGGGGTGGAGGATAACTATGGCTACACCTTC	CASSLGVEDNYGYTF
NA	TRBV30	NA	11	TRBJ1-6	TGTGCCTGGAATTCAGATTCCCCCCTCCACTTT	CAWNSDSPLHF
TRBD2	TRBV2	NA	15	TRBJ2-7	TGTGCCAGCAGTGCCGCCGGGACTAGCGGTTACGAGCAGTACTTC	CASSAAGTSGYEQYF
NA	TRBV5-5	once	12	TRBJ1-5	TGTGCCAGCAGCTTTTCAGGTTTTGGTCAGCATTTT	CASSFSGFGQHF
NA	TRBV28	NA	15	TRBJ1-2	TGTGCCAGCCAGTTAGACAGGCGAGCTAACTATGGCTACACCTTC	CASQLDRRANYGYTF
TRBD1	TRBV9	NA	14	TRBJ1-4	TGTGCCAGCAGCGTAGAGGGGACAGCCGAAAAACTGTTTTTT	CASSVEGTAEKLFF
TRBD1	TRBV7-9	NA	18	TRBJ2-6	TGTGCCAGCAGCCTGGGGACAGGTTACGCCTCTGGGGCCAACGTCCTGACTTTC	CASSLGTGYASGANVLTF
NA	TRBV14	NA	12	TRBJ2-5	TGTGCCAGCAGCCAAGATCGGGGGTCCCAGTACTTC	CASSQDRGSQYF
TRBD1	TRBV10-1	NA	16	TRBJ1-6	TGCGCCAGCAGGAGAGGCAAACAGGGGGGATATTCACCCCTCCACTTT	CASRRGKQGGYSPLHF
NA	TRBV6-5	NA	15	TRBJ1-6	TGTGCCAGCAGTTACTCGAAGCTGAGAAATTCACCCCTCCACTTT	CASSYSKLRNSPLHF
NA	TRBV9	NA	15	TRBJ2-3	TGTGCCAGCAGCGTAGTAGGCGCTATCACAGATACGCAGTATTTT	CASSVVGAITDTQYF
TRBD1	TRBV5-4	NA	16	TRBJ1-4	TGTGCCAGCAGCCGGACAGGCTCCGCAACTAATGAAAAACTGTTTTTT	CASSRTGSATNEKLFF
NA	TRBV5-1	NA	13	TRBJ1-1	TGCGCCAGCAGCTGGACAGTTAACACTGAAGCTTTCTTT	CASSWTVNTEAFF
NA	TRBV7-8	NA	12	TRBJ2-7	TGTGCCAGCAGCTTTATAACGTGGGAGCAGTACTTC	CASSFITWEQYF
TRBD1	TRBV11-2	NA	15	TRBJ2-3	TGTGCCAGCAGCTTCCCCGGGACAGGAGCAGATACGCAGTATTTT	CASSFPGTGADTQYF
TRBD2	TRBV6-1	NA	14	TRBJ2-7	TGTGCCAGCATTTCCGGGACTAGCGACTACGAGCAGTACTTC	CASISGTSDYEQYF
NA	TRBV25-1	NA	13	TRBJ2-5	TGTGCCAGCAGTGAATTAGGTCGAGAGACCCAGTACTTC	CASSELGRETQYF
NA	TRBV30	NA	14	TRBJ2-5	TGTGCCTGGAGGCCCCTTGGAGGGCCAGAGACCCAGTACTTC	CAWRPLGGPETQYF
TRBD2	TRBV4-1	NA	14	TRBJ2-3	TGCGCCAGCAGCCTTAGCGGGGGCACAGATACGCAGTATTTT	CASSLSGGTDTQYF
NA	TRBV7-9	NA	11	TRBJ2-1	TGTGCCAGCAGCCGAGGTAATGAGCAGTTCTTC	CASSRGNEQFF
NA	TRBV7-8	NA	14	TRBJ1-2	TGTGCCAGCAGCTTACCGGGAACCAACTATGGCTACACCTTC	CASSLPGTNYGYTF
NA	TRBV11-2	NA	15	TRBJ2-5	TGTGCCAGCAGCTTAGTGCCCGGGGTGCAAGAGACCCAGTACTTC	CASSLVPGVQETQYF
TRBD1	TRBV11-3	NA	15	TRBJ2-2	TGTGCCAGCAGTACAGGGGGCGAGAGGACCGGGGAGCTGTTTTTT	CASSTGGERTGELFF
TRBD1	TRBV6-6	once	14	TRBJ2-2	TGTGCCAGCAGCCTTGACAGGGTCAGGTGGGAGCTGTTTTTT	CASSLDRVRWELFF
NA	TRBV6-6	NA	12	TRBJ1-2	TGTGCCAGCAGTCGGACGGACTATGGCTACACCTTC	CASSRTDYGYTF
NA	TRBV10-3	few	14	TRBJ1-2	TGTGCCATCAGTGAATCCGGGACGGACTATGGCTACACCTTC	CAISESGTDYGYTF
TRBD1	TRBV5-6	once	14	TRBJ1-2	TGTGCCAGCAGCTTGGACAGGGGAGGGCATGGCTACACCTTC	CASSLDRGGHGYTF
TRBD1	TRBV11-3	NA	15	TRBJ2-4	TGTGCCAGCAGTTCCGACAGGGAAGGGGGAAACATTCAGTACTTC	CASSSDREGGNIQYF